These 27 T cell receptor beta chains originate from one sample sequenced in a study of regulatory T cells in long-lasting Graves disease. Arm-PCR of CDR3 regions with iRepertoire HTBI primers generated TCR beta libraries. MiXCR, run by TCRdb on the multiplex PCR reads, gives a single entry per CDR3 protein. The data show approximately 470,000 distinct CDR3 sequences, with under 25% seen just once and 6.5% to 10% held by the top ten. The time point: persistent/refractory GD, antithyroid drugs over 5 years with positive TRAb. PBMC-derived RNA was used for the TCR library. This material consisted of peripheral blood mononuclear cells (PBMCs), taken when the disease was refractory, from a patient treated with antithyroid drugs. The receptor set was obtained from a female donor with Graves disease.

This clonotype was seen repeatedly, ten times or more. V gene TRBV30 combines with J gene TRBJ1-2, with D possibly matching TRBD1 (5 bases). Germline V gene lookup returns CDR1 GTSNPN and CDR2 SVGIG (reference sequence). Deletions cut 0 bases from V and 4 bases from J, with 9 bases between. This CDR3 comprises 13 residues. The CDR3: CAWSVRQFYGYTF. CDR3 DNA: TGTGCCTGGAGTGTACGACAGTTCTATGGCTACACCTTC.

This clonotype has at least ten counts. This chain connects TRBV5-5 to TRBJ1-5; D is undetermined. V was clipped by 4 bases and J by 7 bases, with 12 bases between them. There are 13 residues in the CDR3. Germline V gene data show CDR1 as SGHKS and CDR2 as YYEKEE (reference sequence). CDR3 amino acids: CASSALTGQPQHF. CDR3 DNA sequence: TGTGCCAGCAGCGCCCTGACCGGCCAGCCCCAGCATTTT.

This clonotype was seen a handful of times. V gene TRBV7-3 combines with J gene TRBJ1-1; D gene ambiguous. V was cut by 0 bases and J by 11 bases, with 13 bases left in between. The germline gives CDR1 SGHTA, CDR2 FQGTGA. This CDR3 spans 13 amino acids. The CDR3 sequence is CASSLTGRERAFF. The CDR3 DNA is TGTGCCAGCAGCTTAACCGGGAGGGAGAGGGCTTTCTTT.

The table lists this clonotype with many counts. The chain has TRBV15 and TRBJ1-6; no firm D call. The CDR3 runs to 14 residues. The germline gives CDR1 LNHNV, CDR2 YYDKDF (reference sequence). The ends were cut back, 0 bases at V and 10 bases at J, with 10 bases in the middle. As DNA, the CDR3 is TGTGCCACCAGCAGAGATTCGCTCCCCTCACCCCTCCACTTT. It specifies CATSRDSLPSPLHF.

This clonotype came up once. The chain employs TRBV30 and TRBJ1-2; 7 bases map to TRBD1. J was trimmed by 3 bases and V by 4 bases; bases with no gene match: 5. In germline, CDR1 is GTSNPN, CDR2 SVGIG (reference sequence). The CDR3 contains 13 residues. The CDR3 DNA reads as TGTGCCTGGACCAAAGGGGGCCACTATGGCTACACCTTC. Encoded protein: CAWTKGGHYGYTF.

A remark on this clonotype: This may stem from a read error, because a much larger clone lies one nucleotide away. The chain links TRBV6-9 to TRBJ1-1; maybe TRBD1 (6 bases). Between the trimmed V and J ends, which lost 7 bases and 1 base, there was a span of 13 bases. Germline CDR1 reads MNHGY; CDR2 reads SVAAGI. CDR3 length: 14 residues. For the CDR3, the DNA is TGTGCCAGCAAGATAGGGGGGGGGAACACTGAAGCTTTCTTT. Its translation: CASKIGGGNTEAFF.

CDR3 sequence: CASSVVGRSTDTQYF. The CDR3 coding sequence is TGTGCCAGCAGCGTAGTGGGACGGAGCACAGATACGCAGTATTTT. The J gene is TRBJ2-3, the V gene TRBV9; the D call may be TRBD1 or TRBD2 (5 bases each). Trimming stripped 0 bases from V and 0 bases from J, with 8 bases between. CDR1 and CDR2 from the germline V gene are SGDLS and YYNGEE. The CDR3 has 15 amino acids.

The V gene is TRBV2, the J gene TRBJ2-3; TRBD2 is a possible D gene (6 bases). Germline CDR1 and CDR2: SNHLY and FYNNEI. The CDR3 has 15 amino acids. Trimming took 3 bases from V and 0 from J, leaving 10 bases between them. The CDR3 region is CASSEGDSSTDTQYF. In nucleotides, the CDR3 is TGTGCCAGCAGTGAGGGGGACTCTAGCACAGATACGCAGTATTTT.

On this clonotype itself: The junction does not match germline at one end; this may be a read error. Here the CDR3 reads CASSYSIDRSSGANVLTF. In DNA form, the CDR3 reads TGTGCCAGCAGTTACTCCATCGACCGCTCCTCTGGGGCCAACGTCCTGACTTTC. This rearrangement joins TRBV6-4 to TRBJ2-6; no definite D call. This CDR3 has 18 amino acids. Looked up from germline, CDR1 is MRHNA and CDR2 is SNTAGT.

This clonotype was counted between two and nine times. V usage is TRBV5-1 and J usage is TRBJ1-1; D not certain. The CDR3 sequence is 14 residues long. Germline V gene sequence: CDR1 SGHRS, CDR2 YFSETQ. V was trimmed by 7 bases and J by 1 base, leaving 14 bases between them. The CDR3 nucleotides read TGCGCCAGCTCCCCCAAAATTGGGAACACTGAAGCTTTCTTT. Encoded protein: CASSPKIGNTEAFF.

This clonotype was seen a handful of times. The CDR3 DNA follows: TGTGCCAGCAGTTTGTTTCGTCCCGGGGAGCTGTTTTTT. Encoded protein: CASSLFRPGELFF. The chain joins TRBV12-3 or TRBV12-4 to TRBJ2-2; D gene ambiguous. V shed 3 bases and J shed 6 bases, with 8 bases lying between them. The CDR3 sequence is 13 residues long.

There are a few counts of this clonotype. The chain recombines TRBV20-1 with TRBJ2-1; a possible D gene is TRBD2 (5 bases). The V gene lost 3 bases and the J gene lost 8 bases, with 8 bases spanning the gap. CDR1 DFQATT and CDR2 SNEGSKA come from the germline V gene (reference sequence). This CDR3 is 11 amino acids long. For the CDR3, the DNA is TGCAGTGCTAGGAGGGTGGATGAGCAGTTCTTC. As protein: CSARRVDEQFF.

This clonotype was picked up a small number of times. The CDR3 nucleotides are TGTGCCAGCAGCCGGAGGATTAGCGGGATCTACGAGCAGTACTTC. Residues: CASSRRISGIYEQYF. This chain links TRBV3-1 with TRBJ2-7; TRBD2 aligns across 8 bases. Germline V gene lookup returns CDR1 LGHDT and CDR2 YNNKEL (reference sequence). Trimming took 4 bases from V and 3 from J; bases not matched to a gene: 8. CDR3 length: 15 residues.

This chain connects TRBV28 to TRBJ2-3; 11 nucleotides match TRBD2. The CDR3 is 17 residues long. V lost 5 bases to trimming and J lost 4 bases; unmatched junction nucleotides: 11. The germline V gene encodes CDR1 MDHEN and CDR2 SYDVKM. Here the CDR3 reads CASSPQRSSGRADTQYF. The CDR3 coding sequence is TGTGCCAGCAGTCCGCAAAGGAGTAGCGGGAGGGCAGATACGCAGTATTTT.

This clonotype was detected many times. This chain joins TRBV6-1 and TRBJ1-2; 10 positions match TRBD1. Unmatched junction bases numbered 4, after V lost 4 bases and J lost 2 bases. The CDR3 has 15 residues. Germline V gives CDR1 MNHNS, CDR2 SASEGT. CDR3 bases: TGTGCCAGCAGTGGGCCGGGACAGGGGAACTATGGCTACACCTTC. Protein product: CASSGPGQGNYGYTF.

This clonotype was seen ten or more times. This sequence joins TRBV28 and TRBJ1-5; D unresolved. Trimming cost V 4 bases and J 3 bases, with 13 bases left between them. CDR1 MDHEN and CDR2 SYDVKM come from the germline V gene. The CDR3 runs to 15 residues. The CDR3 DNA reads TGTGCCAGCAGTTCGGCCGGGCCCTACAATCAGCCCCAGCATTTT. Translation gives CASSSAGPYNQPQHF.

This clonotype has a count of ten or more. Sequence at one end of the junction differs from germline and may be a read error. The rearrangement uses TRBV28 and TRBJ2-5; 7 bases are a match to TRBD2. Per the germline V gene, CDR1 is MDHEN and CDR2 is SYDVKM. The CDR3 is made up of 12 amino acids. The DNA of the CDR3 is TGTGTCAGCAGCGGGGCAGGGGAGACCCAGTACTTC. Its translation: CVSSGAGETQYF.

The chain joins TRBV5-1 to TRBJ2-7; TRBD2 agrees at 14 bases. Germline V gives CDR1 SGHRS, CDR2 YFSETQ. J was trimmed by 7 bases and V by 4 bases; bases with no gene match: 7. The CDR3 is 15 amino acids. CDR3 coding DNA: TGCGCCAGCAGCACGACTAGCGGGAGGGCTCGGGAGCAGTACTTC. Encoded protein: CASSTTSGRAREQYF.

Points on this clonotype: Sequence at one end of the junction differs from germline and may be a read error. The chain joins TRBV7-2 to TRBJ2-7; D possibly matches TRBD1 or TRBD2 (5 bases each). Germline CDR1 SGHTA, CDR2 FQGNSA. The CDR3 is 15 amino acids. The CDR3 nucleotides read TGCGCCAGCAGCCAAGGGCTGGGGGTACCCTACGAGCAGTACTTC. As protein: CASSQGLGVPYEQYF.

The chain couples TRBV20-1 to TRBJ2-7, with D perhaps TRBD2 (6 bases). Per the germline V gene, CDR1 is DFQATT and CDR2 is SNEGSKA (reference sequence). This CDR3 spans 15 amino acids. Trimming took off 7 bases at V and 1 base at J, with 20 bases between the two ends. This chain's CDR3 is CSVKGRGPRSYEQYF. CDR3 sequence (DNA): TGCAGTGTCAAGGGGCGGGGTCCACGATCCTACGAGCAGTACTTC.

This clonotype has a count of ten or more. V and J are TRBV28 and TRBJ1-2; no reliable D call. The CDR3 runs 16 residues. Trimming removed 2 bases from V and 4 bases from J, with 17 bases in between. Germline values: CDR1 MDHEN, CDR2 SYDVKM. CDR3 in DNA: TGTGCCAGCAGTTTAGCCACCTCACAGCTTGTCTATGGCTACACCTTC. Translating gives CASSLATSQLVYGYTF.

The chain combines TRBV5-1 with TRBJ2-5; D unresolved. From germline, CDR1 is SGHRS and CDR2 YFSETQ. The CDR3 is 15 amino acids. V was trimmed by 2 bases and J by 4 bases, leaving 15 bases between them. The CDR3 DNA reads TGCGCCAGCAGCTTATCGGGCCCGGTGGGAGAGACCCAGTACTTC. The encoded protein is CASSLSGPVGETQYF.

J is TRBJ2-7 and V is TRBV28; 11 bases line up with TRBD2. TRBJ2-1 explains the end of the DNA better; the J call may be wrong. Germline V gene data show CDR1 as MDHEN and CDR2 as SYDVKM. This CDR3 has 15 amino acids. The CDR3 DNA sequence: TGTGCCAGCAGTTTATTAGCGGGAGGGGTAAATGAGCAGTTCTTC. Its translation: CASSLLAGGVNEQFF.

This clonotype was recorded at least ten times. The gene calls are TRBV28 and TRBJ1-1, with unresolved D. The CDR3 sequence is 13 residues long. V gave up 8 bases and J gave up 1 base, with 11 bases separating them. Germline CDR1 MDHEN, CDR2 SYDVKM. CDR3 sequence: CASGEQRNTEAFF. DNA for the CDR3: TGTGCCAGCGGTGAGCAGAGGAACACTGAAGCTTTCTTT.

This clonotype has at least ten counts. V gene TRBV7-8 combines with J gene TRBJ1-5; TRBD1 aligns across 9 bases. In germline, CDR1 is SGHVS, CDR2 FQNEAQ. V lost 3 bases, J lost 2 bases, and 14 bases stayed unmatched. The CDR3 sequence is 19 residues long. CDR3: CASSFERDRVYLGNQPQHF. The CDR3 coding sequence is TGTGCCAGCAGCTTCGAGAGGGACAGGGTGTACTTGGGCAATCAGCCCCAGCATTTT.

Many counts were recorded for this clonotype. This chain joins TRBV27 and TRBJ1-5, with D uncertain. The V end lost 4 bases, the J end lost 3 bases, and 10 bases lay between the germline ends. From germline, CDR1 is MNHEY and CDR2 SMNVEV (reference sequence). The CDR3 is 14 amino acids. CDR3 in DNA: TGTGCCAGCAGTTCAGGCAGACTCAATCAGCCCCAGCATTTT. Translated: CASSSGRLNQPQHF.

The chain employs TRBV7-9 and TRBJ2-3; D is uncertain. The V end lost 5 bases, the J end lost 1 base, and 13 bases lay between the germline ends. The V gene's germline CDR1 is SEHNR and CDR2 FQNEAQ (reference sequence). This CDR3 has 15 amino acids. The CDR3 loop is CASSPSITGTDTQYF. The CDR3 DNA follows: TGTGCCAGCAGCCCGTCAATAACGGGCACAGATACGCAGTATTTT.